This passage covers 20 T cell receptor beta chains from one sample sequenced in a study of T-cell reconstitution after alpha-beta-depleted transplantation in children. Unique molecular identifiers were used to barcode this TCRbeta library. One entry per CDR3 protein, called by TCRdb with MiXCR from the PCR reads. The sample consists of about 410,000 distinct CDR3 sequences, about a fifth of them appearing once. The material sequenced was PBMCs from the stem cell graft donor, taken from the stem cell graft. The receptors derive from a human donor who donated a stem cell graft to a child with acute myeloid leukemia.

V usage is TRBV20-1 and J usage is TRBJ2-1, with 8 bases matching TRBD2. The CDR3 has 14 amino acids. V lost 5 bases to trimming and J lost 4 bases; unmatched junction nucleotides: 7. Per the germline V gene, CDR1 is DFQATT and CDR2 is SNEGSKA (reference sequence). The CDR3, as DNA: TGCAGTGCTGGTCCGGGAGGGCCATACAATGAGCAGTTCTTC. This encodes CSAGPGGPYNEQFF.

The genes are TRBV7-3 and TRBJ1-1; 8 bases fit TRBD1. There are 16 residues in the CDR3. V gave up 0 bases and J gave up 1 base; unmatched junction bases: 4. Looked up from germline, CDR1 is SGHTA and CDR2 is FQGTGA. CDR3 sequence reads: CASSLTAGTGNTEAFF. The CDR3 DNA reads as TGTGCCAGCAGCTTAACCGCCGGGACAGGGAACACTGAAGCTTTCTTT. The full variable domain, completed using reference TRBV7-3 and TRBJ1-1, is GAGVSQTPSNKVTEKGKYVELRCDPISGHTALYWYRQSLGQGPEFLIYFQGTGAADDSGLPNDRFFAVRPEGSVSTLKIQRTERGDSAVYLCASSLTAGTGNTEAFFGQGTRLTVV.

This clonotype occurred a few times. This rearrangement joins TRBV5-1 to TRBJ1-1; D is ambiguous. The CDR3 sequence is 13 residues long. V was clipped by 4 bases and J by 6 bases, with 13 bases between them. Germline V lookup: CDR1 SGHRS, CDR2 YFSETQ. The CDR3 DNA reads TGCGCCAGCAGCCCCTTTACCGGCGCTGAAGCTTTCTTT. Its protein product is CASSPFTGAEAFF.

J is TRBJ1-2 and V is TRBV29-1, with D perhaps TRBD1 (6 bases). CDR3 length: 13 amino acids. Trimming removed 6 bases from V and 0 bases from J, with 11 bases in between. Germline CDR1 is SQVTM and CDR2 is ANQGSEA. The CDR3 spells CSVDGTSNYGYTF. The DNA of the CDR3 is TGCAGCGTAGACGGGACATCTAACTATGGCTACACCTTC.

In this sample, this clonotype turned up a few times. CDR3 coding DNA: TGTGCCAGCACTCTGAGACAGGGAGGAAATGAAAAACTGTTTTTT. It is translated as CASTLRQGGNEKLFF. The genes are TRBV12-3 or TRBV12-4 and TRBJ1-4; 7 positions match TRBD1. The V segment lost 7 bases and the J segment 5 bases; nucleotides outside the gene matches: 10. CDR3 size: 15 residues.

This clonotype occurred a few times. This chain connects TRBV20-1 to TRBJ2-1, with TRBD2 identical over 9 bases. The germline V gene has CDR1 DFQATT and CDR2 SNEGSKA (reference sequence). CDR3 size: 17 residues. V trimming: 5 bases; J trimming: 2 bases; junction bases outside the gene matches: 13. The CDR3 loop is CSAHWGSGRPTYNEQFF. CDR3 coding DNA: TGCAGTGCTCATTGGGGCAGCGGGAGGCCCACCTACAATGAGCAGTTCTTC.

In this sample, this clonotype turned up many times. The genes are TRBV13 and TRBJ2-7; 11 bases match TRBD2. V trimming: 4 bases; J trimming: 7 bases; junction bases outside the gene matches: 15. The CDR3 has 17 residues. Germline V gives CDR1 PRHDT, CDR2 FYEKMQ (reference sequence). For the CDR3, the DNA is TGTGCCAGCAGCTCCTCCCGACTAGCGGGAAGTGCGGGGGAGCAGTACTTC. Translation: CASSSSRLAGSAGEQYF.

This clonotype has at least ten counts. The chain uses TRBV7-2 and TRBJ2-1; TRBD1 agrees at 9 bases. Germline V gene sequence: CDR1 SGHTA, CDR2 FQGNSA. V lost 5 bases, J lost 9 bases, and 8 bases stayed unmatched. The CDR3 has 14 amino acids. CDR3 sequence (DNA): TGTGCCAGCAGCCTTGACAGGGGGTCAGGTGAGCAGTTCTTC. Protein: CASSLDRGSGEQFF.

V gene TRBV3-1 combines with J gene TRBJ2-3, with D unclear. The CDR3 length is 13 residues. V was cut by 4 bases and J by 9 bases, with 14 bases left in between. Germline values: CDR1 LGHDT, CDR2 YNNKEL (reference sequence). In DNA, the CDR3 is TGTGCCAGCAGCCTAGGACCTTCTGGGACGCAGTATTTT. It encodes CASSLGPSGTQYF.

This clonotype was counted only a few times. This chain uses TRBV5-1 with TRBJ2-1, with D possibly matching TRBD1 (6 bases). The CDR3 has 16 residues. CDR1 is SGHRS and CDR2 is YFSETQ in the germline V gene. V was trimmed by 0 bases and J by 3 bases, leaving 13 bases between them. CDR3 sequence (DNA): TGCGCCAGCAGCTTGGCGGACAGAAGCTTCTACAATGAGCAGTTCTTC. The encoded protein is CASSLADRSFYNEQFF.

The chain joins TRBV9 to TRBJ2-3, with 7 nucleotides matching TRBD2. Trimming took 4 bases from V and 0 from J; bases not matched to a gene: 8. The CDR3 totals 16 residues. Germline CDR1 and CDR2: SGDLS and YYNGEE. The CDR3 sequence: CASSSRLAVSTDTQYF. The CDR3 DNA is TGTGCCAGCAGCTCCCGACTAGCCGTTAGCACAGATACGCAGTATTTT.

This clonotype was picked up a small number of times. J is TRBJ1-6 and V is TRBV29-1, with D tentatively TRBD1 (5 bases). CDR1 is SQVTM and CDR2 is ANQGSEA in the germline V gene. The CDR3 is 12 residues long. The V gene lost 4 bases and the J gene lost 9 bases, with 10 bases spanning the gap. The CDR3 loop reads CSVGGASSPLHF. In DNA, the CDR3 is TGCAGCGTTGGAGGGGCGAGTTCACCCCTCCACTTT.

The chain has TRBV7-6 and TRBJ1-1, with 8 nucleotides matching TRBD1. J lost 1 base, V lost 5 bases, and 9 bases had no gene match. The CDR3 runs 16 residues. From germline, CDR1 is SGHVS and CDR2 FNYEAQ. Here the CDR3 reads CASSPRQGQGNTEAFF. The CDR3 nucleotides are TGTGCCAGCAGCCCCCGACAGGGGCAGGGGAACACTGAAGCTTTCTTT.

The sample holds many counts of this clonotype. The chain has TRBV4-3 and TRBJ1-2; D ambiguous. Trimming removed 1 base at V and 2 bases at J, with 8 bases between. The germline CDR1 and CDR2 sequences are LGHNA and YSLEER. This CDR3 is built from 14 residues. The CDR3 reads CASSQGGGNYGYTF. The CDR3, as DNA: TGCGCCAGCAGCCAAGGGGGAGGAAACTATGGCTACACCTTC.

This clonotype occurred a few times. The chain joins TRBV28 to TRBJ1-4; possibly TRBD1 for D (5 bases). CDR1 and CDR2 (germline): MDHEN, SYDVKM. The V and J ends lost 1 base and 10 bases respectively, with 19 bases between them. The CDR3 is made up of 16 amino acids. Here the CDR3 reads CASSLLGEDSHGKLFF. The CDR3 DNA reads TGTGCCAGCAGTTTATTGGGGGAGGATTCCCACGGAAAACTGTTTTTT. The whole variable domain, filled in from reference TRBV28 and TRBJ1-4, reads DVKVTQSSRYLVKRTGEKVFLECVQDMDHENMFWYRQDPGLGLRLIYFSYDVKMKEKGDIPEGYSVSREKKERFSLILESASTNQTSMYLCASSLLGEDSHGKLFFGSGTQLSVL.

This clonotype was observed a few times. Here the CDR3 reads CSARDRIRNYEQYF. CDR3 sequence (DNA): TGCAGTGCTAGAGATCGGATTAGAAACTACGAGCAGTACTTC. This chain links TRBV20-1 with TRBJ2-7, with D uncertain. Trimming shortened V by 0 bases and J by 3 bases, and 12 bases separated the two germline ends. The germline V gene has CDR1 DFQATT and CDR2 SNEGSKA (reference sequence). This CDR3 region has 14 residues.

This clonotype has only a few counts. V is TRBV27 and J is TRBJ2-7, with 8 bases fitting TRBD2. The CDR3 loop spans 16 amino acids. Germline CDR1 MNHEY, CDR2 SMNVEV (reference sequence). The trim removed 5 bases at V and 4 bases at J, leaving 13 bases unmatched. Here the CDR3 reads CASSLIGGREAYEQYF. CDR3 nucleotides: TGTGCCAGCAGTCTCATCGGGGGGCGGGAGGCTTACGAGCAGTACTTC.

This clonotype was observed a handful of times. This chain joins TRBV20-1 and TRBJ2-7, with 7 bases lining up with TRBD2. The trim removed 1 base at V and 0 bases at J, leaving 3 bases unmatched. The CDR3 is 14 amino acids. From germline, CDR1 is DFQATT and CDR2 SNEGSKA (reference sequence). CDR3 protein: CSARVRGSSYEQYF. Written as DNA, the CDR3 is TGCAGTGCTAGAGTACGCGGGAGCTCCTACGAGCAGTACTTC.

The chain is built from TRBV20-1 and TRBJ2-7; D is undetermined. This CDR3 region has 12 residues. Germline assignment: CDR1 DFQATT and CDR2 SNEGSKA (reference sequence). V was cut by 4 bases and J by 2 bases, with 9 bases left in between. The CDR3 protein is CSAKAQTYEQYF. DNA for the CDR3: TGCAGTGCTAAGGCACAGACCTACGAGCAGTACTTC.

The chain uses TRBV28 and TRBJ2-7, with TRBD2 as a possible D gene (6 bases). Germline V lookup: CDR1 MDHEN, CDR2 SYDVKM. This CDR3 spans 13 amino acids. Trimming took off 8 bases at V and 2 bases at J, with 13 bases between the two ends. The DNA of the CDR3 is TGTGCCAGCCTCATCCGGGGGACCTACGAGCAGTACTTC. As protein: CASLIRGTYEQYF.